The text below deals with one TCR beta chain. These data originate in a study of T cell changes during pregnancy in multiple sclerosis. V dropped 4 bases and J dropped 1 base, with 8 bases sitting between them. CDR1 SGDLS and CDR2 YYNGEE come from the germline V gene. The CDR3 extends over 14 amino acids. The data were produced by immunoSEQ multiplex PCR, yet TCRdb's version contains in-frame clones alone and is incomplete. The sample includes around 80,000 clones, nearly 95% of them seen just once. The TCR comes from a female donor with multiple sclerosis, enrolled in a pregnancy study. The material was peripheral blood, obtained in the second trimester of pregnancy. The chain employs TRBV9 and TRBJ2-2; D remains unclear. The CDR3 sequence is CASSYRENTGELFF. The CDR3 nucleotides read TGTGCCAGCAGCTACAGAGAGAACACCGGGGAGCTGTTTTTT.